This T cell receptor (beta chain) was sequenced during a study of long-term antiretroviral therapy in people with HIV. Study-wide background: Specimens dating back about a decade before the 2015 immediate-ART recommendation are the oldest included.

Regarding the study as a whole: Once patients were on ART, diversity went higher but still fell short of transplant donor controls.

The length of the CDR3 is 13 residues. V was clipped by 5 bases and J by 3 bases, with 11 bases between them. The germline V gene has CDR1 PRHDT and CDR2 FYEKMQ (reference sequence). The assay used was immunoSEQ (version v3.0), run at survey level. The assay was immunoSEQ multiplex PCR, and TCRdb's table has in-frame clones only and misses some. The sample holds 20,000 to 25,000 clones, roughly three quarters seen once. In the case of this clone: The target antigen is unknown.

Every participant gave one or more pre-ART and two or more post-ART PBMC samples. Ahead of DNA extraction, samples held about 0.95-11 million cryopreserved PBMC each. This material consisted of unsorted PBMCs, taken 1.1 years before starting antiretroviral therapy. The source is a woman in her forties with HIV. This chain joins TRBV13 and TRBJ2-7; no definite D call. The CDR3 sequence: CASSPRLGYEQYF. The CDR3 DNA reads as TGTGCCAGCAGCCCCCGTTTGGGCTACGAGCAGTACTTC. The variable domain in full, completed from reference TRBV13 and TRBJ2-7, reads AAGVIQSPRHLIKEKRETATLKCYPIPRHDTVYWYQQGPGQDPQFLISFYEKMQSDKGSIPDRFSAQQFSDYHSELNMSSLELGDSALYFCASSPRLGYEQYFGPGTRLTVT.